The subject of this entry is one TCR beta chain. Its specific antigen is unknown. Qualities for individual bases were not recorded, and no much larger clone is one base off. The CDR3 measures 10 amino acids from cysteine to phenylalanine. The DNA shown is the 30-base CDR3, in frame from base 1. Per the germline V gene (reference sequence), SEHNR is the CDR1 and FQNEAQ is the CDR2. V loses 5 bases, J loses 8 bases, and the germline ends lie 4 bases apart. The data originate from a study of long-term antiretroviral therapy in people with HIV (dated by TCRdb to between 2021 and 2024). Describing the broader study: The earliest samples were collected about a decade before the 2015 WHO recommendation for immediate ART, when ART was typically delayed until CD4 counts fell. A total of under 250 cryopreserved PBMC samples came from a few dozen adults with confirmed HIV infection and were collected serially over a mean of roughly six years (range 1-12). Test extractions of a monoclonal T-cell line alongside approximately 34 polyclonal samples showed no cross-contamination during QIAcube processing. Of the 30 participants with HIV, roughly twelve were female. A retrospective serial study tested whether ART initiation and durable HIV suppression were associated with changes in peripheral blood TRB repertoire composition and diversity. Overall study outcomes, separate from this receptor: Starting ART was linked to a significant rise in TRB diversity, yet even with long-term ART the diversity remained significantly lower than in transplant donor controls. Expanded TRB clones identified before ART initiation dominated the repertoire at all time points, although this dominance fluctuated and declined in many PLHIV after ART. Owing to limited PBMC availability, only the TCR beta chain was sequenced, without alpha chain pairing. Compared with controls, HIV repertoires had narrower CDR3 length ranges, and the network structure pointed to an antigen-experienced repertoire that shifted only slightly toward naive after ART. No data were available on ART adherence, viral resistance or therapy changes, limiting inferences about post-ART repertoire changes. Samples dated from the mid-2000s to the late 2010s, and the ART regimens used may be less effective than current ones. Because pre-ART samples had limited cell numbers, unsorted PBMC were profiled rather than sorted CD4+ and CD8+ T cells.

Sequencing of the TRB variable region was done with the immunoSEQ hsTCRB v3.0 assay at survey level resolution. The target sequencing depth for TRB was about 35,000-50,000 T-cell genomes per sample. TRB libraries were pooled and sequenced on an Illumina MiSeq using a v3 150-cycle kit. Per the original workflow: Repertoire analysis was performed in R inside a reproducible Nextflow workflow that covered QC, data transformation and analysis. LymphoSeq2, an R package for exploring AIRR-Seq data, was used to implement custom analyses. After excluding a few samples that yielded fewer than 5000 total TRB sequences, fewer than 200 HIV repertoires remained for analysis. Among the approximately 190 retained HIV repertoires, 59 were collected before ART initiation and around 130 after ART initiation. Each repertoire was downsampled to 5000 TRB nucleotide sequences, and summary statistics were averaged across 100 downsampling iterations. TRB sequences were retained for analysis only if CDR3 regions of at least seven amino acids were present. Diversity was measured with a Shannon entropy-derived clonality score and the Gini coefficient. In repertoire networks, the top 5000 CDR3 amino acid sequences were linked whenever an edit distance of one separated two sequences. GLIPH2 predicted antigen specificity groups and MHC restriction for TRB CDR3 amino acid sequences. To flag known CMV, EBV, HIV or tissue antigen associations, CDR3 amino acid sequences were matched against VDJdb and McPAS-TCR. Pre-ART, post-ART and control groups were compared with Wilcoxon signed-rank tests and Holm-Bonferroni correction. This is the immuneACCESS table as TCRdb keeps it, with only in-frame sequences that have V and J called. A part of the clones is gone; compared with another copy, unresolved V genes explain less than half, and the rest is unexplained. V, J and clone size derive from that table, while D and trimming were established from the DNA sequence. This sample has over 30,000 clones in its table, and roughly 87% of those were observed once. The biggest ten clones account for over 10% of the sample.

Participants were included only if at least one PBMC sample before ART initiation and at least two post-ART samples were available. Treatment was received in the United States of America by all participants with HIV. Before DNA extraction, cryopreserved samples of roughly 0.85-11 million PBMC were thawed and then washed. At the time of the earliest PBMC sample, participants with HIV were aged between roughly 20 and 60 years. PBMC samples were contributed by each participant from 1-4 timepoints before ART initiation and 2-8 timepoints after ART initiation, with a median of 7 samples. Serial HIV viral load, CD4+ T-cell count, ART history and demographic data were obtained for every participant. Using a Qiagen kit on a QIAcube, genomic DNA was extracted from unsorted PBMC, with samples processed in batches of 12.

Material: unsorted PBMCs, obtained 1.1 years after starting antiretroviral therapy. The clonotype originates from a man younger than 35 with HIV. Rearrangement joined TRBV7-9 to TRBJ2-1, with the D gene not confidently named. DNA sequence: TGTGCCAGCAGCCTCGATGAGCAGTTCTTC. Its protein reads: CASSLDEQFF.